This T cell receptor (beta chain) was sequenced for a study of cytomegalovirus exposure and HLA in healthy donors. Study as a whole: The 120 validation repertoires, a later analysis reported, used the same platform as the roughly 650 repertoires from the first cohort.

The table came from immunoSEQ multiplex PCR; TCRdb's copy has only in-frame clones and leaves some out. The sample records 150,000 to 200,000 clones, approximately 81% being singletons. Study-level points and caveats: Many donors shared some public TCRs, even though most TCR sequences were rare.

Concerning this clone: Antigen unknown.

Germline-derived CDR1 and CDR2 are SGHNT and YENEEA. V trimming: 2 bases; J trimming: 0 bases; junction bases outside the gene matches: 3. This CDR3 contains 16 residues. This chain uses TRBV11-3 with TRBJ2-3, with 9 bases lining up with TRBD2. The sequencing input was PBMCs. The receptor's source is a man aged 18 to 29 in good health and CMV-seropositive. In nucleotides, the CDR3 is TGTGCCAGCAGCTTAATAGCGGGGGCGAGCACAGATACGCAGTATTTT. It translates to CASSLIAGASTDTQYF.